Sequencing of this T cell receptor (beta chain) was carried out in a study of regulatory T cells in long-lasting Graves disease. Study-level results: Possibly, accuracy suffered from the small sample size. TRBV28, TRBJ1-2 and TRBJ2-5 were segments that persistent disease favored.

Trimming cost V 8 bases and J 6 bases, with 11 bases left between them. In germline, CDR1 is MDHEN, CDR2 SYDVKM. This CDR3 has 12 amino acids. The time point was: newly diagnosed GD, antithyroid drugs for less than 3 months. There was RNA extracted from PBMCs, and the TCR library was made from it. HTBI primers from iRepertoire and Arm-PCR of CDR3 regions yielded the TCR beta libraries. As originally analysed: Across the samples, identification revealed roughly 56 TRBV and around 13 TRBJ segments. Each CDR3 protein gets one entry after TCRdb re-called the multiplex PCR reads with MiXCR. The V and J calls and clone size come from TCRdb's table, not from the authors' own analysis. The sample contains around 470,000 distinct CDR3 sequences, approximately 15% of which appear only once. This clonotype was seen at least ten times. What it recognizes is unknown. These data also formed part of another study, on T cells in Graves' hyperthyroidism and ophthalmopathy.

Sequences were derived from peripheral blood mononuclear cells (PBMCs), sampled at new diagnosis, from a patient treated with antithyroid drugs. V is TRBV28 and J is TRBJ1-5; the D gene is possibly TRBD1 (5 bases). The TCR sequence derives from a woman aged 45 to 65 with Graves disease. In DNA, the CDR3 is TGTGCCAGCTCGTTAGGGGTTCAGCCCCAGCATTTT. Protein product: CASSLGVQPQHF.